These T cell receptor beta chains were read from a single sample in a study of blood T cell repertoires in COVID-19. Profiling relied on immunoSEQ multiplex PCR, and the TCRdb table lists in-frame clones only, not all of them. The table lists some 300,000 clones, 90% of them singletons. The sample was peripheral blood. The receptors shown here come from a woman in her thirties or forties with COVID-19, enrolled during active disease. CDR3s include the opening cysteine and the closing phenylalanine or tryptophan. The order of the fields is CDR3 protein, J gene, clone size, V gene. Expanded clones get a size class; other rows say once, few or many, or leave the size out.

CDR3 protein: CASSTSGTAYEQYF; J gene: TRBJ2-7; clone size: NA; V gene: TRBV9
CDR3 protein: CASSQDQDTQYF; J gene: TRBJ2-3; clone size: NA; V gene: TRBV3-1/TRBV3-2
CDR3 protein: CASSQRQGGSPLHF; J gene: TRBJ1-6; clone size: few; V gene: TRBV3-1/TRBV3-2
CDR3 protein: CASSRLAGSLTYEQYF; J gene: TRBJ2-7; clone size: NA; V gene: TRBV5-8
CDR3 protein: CASSGDYGYTF; J gene: TRBJ1-2; clone size: NA; V gene: TRBV2
CDR3 protein: CASGENGYTF; J gene: TRBJ1-2; clone size: few; V gene: TRBV12-5
CDR3 protein: CASSPSGTSTYNEQFF; J gene: TRBJ2-1; clone size: NA; V gene: TRBV5-1
CDR3 protein: CASSSMGLSIEQFF; J gene: TRBJ2-1; clone size: NA; V gene: TRBV7-8
CDR3 protein: CAWSVQAYEQYF; J gene: TRBJ2-7; clone size: NA; V gene: TRBV30
CDR3 protein: CASSQDRLAEGTGELFF; J gene: TRBJ2-2; clone size: NA; V gene: TRBV4-3
CDR3 protein: CASSNGGRENQPQHF; J gene: TRBJ1-5; clone size: once; V gene: TRBV27
CDR3 protein: CASSSGETQYF; J gene: TRBJ2-5; clone size: NA; V gene: TRBV12-3/TRBV12-4
CDR3 protein: CASSPSQDRFEQPQHF; J gene: TRBJ1-5; clone size: few; V gene: TRBV18
CDR3 protein: CASSQDPGTGSYEQYF; J gene: TRBJ2-7; clone size: NA; V gene: TRBV4-3
CDR3 protein: CASRPTGRTEAFF; J gene: TRBJ1-1; clone size: NA; V gene: TRBV28
CDR3 protein: CASSQFRGLGNTIYF; J gene: TRBJ1-3; clone size: NA; V gene: TRBV27
CDR3 protein: CASRYRGQGALGGYTF; J gene: TRBJ1-2; clone size: NA; V gene: TRBV19
CDR3 protein: CASSYVVGAYEQYF; J gene: TRBJ2-7; clone size: once; V gene: TRBV6-2/TRBV6-3
CDR3 protein: CASEESGRAYNEQFF; J gene: TRBJ2-1; clone size: NA; V gene: TRBV2
CDR3 protein: CASSPLGLAASLGSEQFF; J gene: TRBJ2-1; clone size: NA; V gene: TRBV27
CDR3 protein: CASSSSMYQETQYF; J gene: TRBJ2-5; clone size: NA; V gene: TRBV7-9
CDR3 protein: CASSLDSHYEQYF; J gene: TRBJ2-7; clone size: NA; V gene: TRBV7-2
CDR3 protein: CAWSVPNLSSYNSPLHF; J gene: TRBJ1-6; clone size: NA; V gene: TRBV30
CDR3 protein: CASSDRGLYTGELFF; J gene: TRBJ2-2; clone size: NA; V gene: TRBV6-6
CDR3 protein: CASSIEGINEQFF; J gene: TRBJ2-1; clone size: NA; V gene: TRBV19
CDR3 protein: CASSDLFGSSYNEQFF; J gene: TRBJ2-1; clone size: NA; V gene: TRBV2